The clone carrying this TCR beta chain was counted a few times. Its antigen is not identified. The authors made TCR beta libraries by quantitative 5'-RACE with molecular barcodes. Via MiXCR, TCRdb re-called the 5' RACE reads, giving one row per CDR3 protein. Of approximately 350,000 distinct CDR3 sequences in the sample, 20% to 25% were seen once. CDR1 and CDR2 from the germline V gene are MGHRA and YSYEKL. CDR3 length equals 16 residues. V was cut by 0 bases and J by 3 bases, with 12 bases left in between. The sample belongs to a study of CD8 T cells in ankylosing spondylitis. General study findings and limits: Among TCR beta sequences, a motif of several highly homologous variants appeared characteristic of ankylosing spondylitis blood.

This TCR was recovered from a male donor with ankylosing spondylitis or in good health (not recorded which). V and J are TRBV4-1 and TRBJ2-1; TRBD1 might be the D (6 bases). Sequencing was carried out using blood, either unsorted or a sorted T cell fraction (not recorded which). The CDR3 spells CASSQEQGNYYNEQFF. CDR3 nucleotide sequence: TGCGCCAGCAGCCAAGAACAGGGTAACTACTACAATGAGCAGTTCTTC.